This is a list of T cell receptor beta chains from one sample in a study of cytomegalovirus exposure and HLA in healthy donors. The method was immunoSEQ multiplex PCR; TCRdb's version includes in-frame clones alone and lacks a portion of them. Altogether under 90,000 clones are present, more than 80% being singletons, with the ten largest covering roughly 2.3%. The source material was PBMCs. The receptor set was obtained from a young man in good health and CMV-seronegative. The CDR3 runs from the conserved cysteine through the conserved F or W. The D gene is left open where the match is weak.

j_call d_call v_call cdr3_nt cdr3_aa
TRBJ2-1 . TRBV5-1 TGCGCCAGCAGCTTGGCAAGCGGGCGCTCCTACAATGAGCAGTTCTTC CASSLASGRSYNEQFF
TRBJ2-7 . TRBV7-9 TGTGCCAGCAGCTTCTGGACAGACGACTACGAGCAGTACTTC CASSFWTDDYEQYF
TRBJ2-5 TRBD2 TRBV27 TGTGCCAGCAGTCCCGGGACTAGCGGGAGATTCGTAGAGACCCAGTACTTC CASSPGTSGRFVETQYF
TRBJ2-7 TRBD2 TRBV9 TGTGCCAGCAGCCCCACCGGACTAGCGGGAGGGGACTACGAGCAGTACTTC CASSPTGLAGGDYEQYF
TRBJ2-7 TRBD2 TRBV29-1 TGCAGCGTGGCCCGGGGGGAGCGGTCCTACGAGCAGTACTTC CSVARGERSYEQYF
TRBJ1-2 TRBD1 TRBV7-2 TGTGCCAGCAACGGACTTGGACAGGGAAACTATGGCTACACCTTC CASNGLGQGNYGYTF
TRBJ2-7 . TRBV7-2 TGTGCCAGCAGCTTAGAGGGGAACACAGAGCAGTACTTC CASSLEGNTEQYF
TRBJ1-2 . TRBV5-1 TGCGCCAGCAGCCTAAAACAGGGTTTCTATGGCTACACCTTC CASSLKQGFYGYTF
TRBJ2-1 TRBD1 TRBV6-1 TGTGCCAGCCGGACAGGGGGCTATGAGCAGTTCTTC CASRTGGYEQFF
TRBJ2-1 TRBD2 TRBV7-2 TGTGCCAGCAGCTTACTAGCGGGGGTTTACAATGAGCAGTTCTTC CASSLLAGVYNEQFF
TRBJ2-1 . TRBV7-2 TGTGCCAGCAGCATCGACGGGACAAGTGTGACTGAGCAGTTCTTC CASSIDGTSVTEQFF
TRBJ2-5 . TRBV27 TGTGCCAGCAGTTTATTGGCACAAGAGACCCAGTACTTC CASSLLAQETQYF
TRBJ2-1 TRBD1 TRBV10-3 TGTGCCATCAGGGGAGACAGGGGCAATGAGCAGTTCTTC CAIRGDRGNEQFF
TRBJ2-7 . TRBV4-3 TGCGCCAGCAGCCAAGGCGTAGGGGGCGGCCGGGGGGGAGTAAACGAGCAGTACTTC CASSQGVGGGRGGVNEQYF
TRBJ2-1 TRBD1 TRBV29-1 TGCAGCGTCGGACAGGGGGGCTACAATGAGCAGTTCTTC CSVGQGGYNEQFF
TRBJ1-6 . TRBV6-5 TGTGCCAGCAGTTACGGCACACCGCGGAATTCACCCCTCCACTTT CASSYGTPRNSPLHF
TRBJ1-5 TRBD1 TRBV18 TGTGCCAGCTCACCGGGACAGGGGAGGCAGCCCCAGCATTTT CASSPGQGRQPQHF
TRBJ1-4 . TRBV18 TGTGCCAGCTCACCGGGACTTAATGAAAAACTGTTTTTT CASSPGLNEKLFF
TRBJ2-7 TRBD2 TRBV7-2 TGTGCCAGCAGCTTCAGCGGGGGTTTCGAGCAGTACTTC CASSFSGGFEQYF
TRBJ1-6 TRBD1 TRBV4-2 TGTGCCAGCAGCCAAGTCGGACAGGTCGGCAATTCACCCCTCCACTTT CASSQVGQVGNSPLHF
TRBJ1-1 TRBD1 TRBV30 TGTGCCTGGATGTTCTACCCGGGACAGGGTTTTATGAACACTGAAGCTTTCTTT CAWMFYPGQGFMNTEAFF
TRBJ1-4 . TRBV28 TGTGCCAGCAGTCAAGGATTGGAGGAAAAACTGTTTTTT CASSQGLEEKLFF
TRBJ1-5 . TRBV4-3 TGCGCCAGCAGCCAAGATGCCCACAGACAGCCCCAGCATTTT CASSQDAHRQPQHF
TRBJ2-1 TRBD2 TRBV5-1 TGCGCCAGCAGCTTAATTAGGTCGGCTGAGACTAGCGGGAGTGAGCAGTTCTTC CASSLIRSAETSGSEQFF